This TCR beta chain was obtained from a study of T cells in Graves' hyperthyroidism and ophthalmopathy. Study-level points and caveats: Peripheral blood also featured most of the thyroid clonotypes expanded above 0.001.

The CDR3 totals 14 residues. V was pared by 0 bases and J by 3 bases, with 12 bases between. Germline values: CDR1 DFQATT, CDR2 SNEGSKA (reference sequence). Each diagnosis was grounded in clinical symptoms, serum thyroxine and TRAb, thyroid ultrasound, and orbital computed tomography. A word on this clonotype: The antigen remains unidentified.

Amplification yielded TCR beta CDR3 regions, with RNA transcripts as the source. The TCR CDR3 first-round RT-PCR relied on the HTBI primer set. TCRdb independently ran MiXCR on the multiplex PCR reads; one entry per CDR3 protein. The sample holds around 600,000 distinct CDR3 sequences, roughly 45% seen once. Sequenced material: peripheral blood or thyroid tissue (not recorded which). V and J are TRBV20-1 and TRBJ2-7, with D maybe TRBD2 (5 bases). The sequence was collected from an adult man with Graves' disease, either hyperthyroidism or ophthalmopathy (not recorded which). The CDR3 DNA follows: TGCAGTGCTAGAGATGGTCAACTAGACTACGAGCAGTACTTC. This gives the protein CSARDGQLDYEQYF.